This T cell receptor beta chain was recorded in a study of blood T cell repertoires in COVID-19. Looking at the study overall: The study drew acute and convalescent COVID-19 samples from the United States, Italy and Spain.

Repertoires were generated with immunoSEQ multiplex PCR, while TCRdb's copy carries only in-frame clones and drops some. In the table there are roughly 120,000 clones, 92% of which are singletons. The germline gives CDR1 LNHDA, CDR2 SQIVND (reference sequence). V was pared by 3 bases and J by 5 bases, with 3 bases of the junction left unmatched. The CDR3 is made up of 13 amino acids. The sequence derives from a man aged 50-59 years with COVID-19, enrolled during active disease. Sequencing was done on a sample of peripheral blood. The chain links TRBV19 to TRBJ1-1; 7 positions match TRBD1. The CDR3 DNA sequence: TGTGCCAGTAGTATGACAGGGAGAACTGAAGCTTTCTTT. Amino acid sequence: CASSMTGRTEAFF.